These T cell receptor beta chains were read from a single sample in a study of T-cell memory formation after mild COVID-19. TCRdb re-called the 5' RACE reads through MiXCR, storing one row per CDR3 protein. The repertoire holds about 390,000 distinct CDR3 sequences, with around 21% as singletons. The sample was PBMCs or a T cell subset sorted from them (not recorded which). Receptors originate from an adult woman who had mild COVID-19 (a few samples of this study predate the infection). Cell type and time point are not known. Both conserved end residues are part of each CDR3. D genes are given only for firm matches. The size entry is marked missing in some rows and otherwise reads once, few, many or a size class.

-	17	TRBV19	few	TRBJ2-1	TGTGCCAGTAGTATGGGTGGTGCGGGCCACTCCTACAATGAGCAGTTCTTC	CASSMGGAGHSYNEQFF
TRBD2	17	TRBV5-8	-	TRBJ2-7	TGTGCCAGCAGCTTGGTGCGGCTAGCGGGGGGGCCCCACGAGCAGTACTTC	CASSLVRLAGGPHEQYF
-	15	TRBV18	many	TRBJ2-7	TGTGCCAGCTCACCAGGCGCAGGGGTGACCTACGAGCAGTACTTC	CASSPGAGVTYEQYF
-	14	TRBV30	few	TRBJ2-7	TGTGCCTGGAGTAAGAGGGGGGGAACCTACGAGCAGTACTTC	CAWSKRGGTYEQYF
TRBD2	14	TRBV27	-	TRBJ2-1	TGTGCCAGCAGTCCCCTCATAGCGGGAAATGAGCAGTTCTTC	CASSPLIAGNEQFF
TRBD1	15	TRBV5-5	-	TRBJ2-7	TGTGCCAGCAGCTTGGTCGGGACAGGGGGCGACGAGCAGTACTTC	CASSLVGTGGDEQYF
TRBD1	15	TRBV6-5	-	TRBJ1-1	TGTGCCAGCAGTTACTGGGGACAGATGAACACTGAAGCTTTCTTT	CASSYWGQMNTEAFF
TRBD1	12	TRBV5-6	few	TRBJ2-7	TGTGCCAGTGGGGACAGGGGCTACGAGCAGTACTTC	CASGDRGYEQYF
-	14	TRBV12-3/TRBV12-4	-	TRBJ1-1	TGTGCCAGCAGTTTGGGGTTCATGAACACTGAAGCTTTCTTT	CASSLGFMNTEAFF
-	17	TRBV18	-	TRBJ2-1	TGTGCCAGCTCACCACGTGCGGGACAGCGCTATTCTAATGAGCAGTTCTTC	CASSPRAGQRYSNEQFF
TRBD2	14	TRBV20-1	-	TRBJ2-1	TGCAGTGCTAGATTTGGCGGGGGGGTCACTGAGCAGTTCTTC	CSARFGGGVTEQFF
-	15	TRBV7-6	-	TRBJ1-5	TGTGCCAGCAGCCAACAGAGGGGTTTCAATCAGCCCCAGCATTTT	CASSQQRGFNQPQHF
TRBD2	18	TRBV18	-	TRBJ2-1	TGTGCCAGCTCACCAATTCCTGTAGCGGGAGGACCCTACAATGAGCAGTTCTTC	CASSPIPVAGGPYNEQFF
-	13	TRBV29-1	-	TRBJ2-5	TGCAGCGTCCCCCCTGGGGTGGAAGAGACCCAGTACTTC	CSVPPGVEETQYF
-	14	TRBV12-3/TRBV12-4	-	TRBJ2-3	TGTGCCAGCAGGACTTCTCAGGGCACAGATACGCAGTATTTT	CASRTSQGTDTQYF
TRBD2	16	TRBV4-1	few	TRBJ2-3	TGCGCCAGCAGCCAAGAAGCGGGGGGGAAGGCAGATACGCAGTATTTT	CASSQEAGGKADTQYF
-	14	TRBV12-3/TRBV12-4	few	TRBJ1-2	TGTGCCAGCAGCCCCCTTGGGGGGGAAGGTGGCTACACCTTC	CASSPLGGEGGYTF
-	13	TRBV18	few	TRBJ1-1	TGTGCCAGCTCGGCTGCGGATGGGGCTGAAGCTTTCTTT	CASSAADGAEAFF
-	12	TRBV5-1	many	TRBJ2-1	TGCGCCAGCAGCCCCGGCCACAATGAGCAGTTCTTC	CASSPGHNEQFF
TRBD1	12	TRBV25-1	many	TRBJ1-1	TGTGCCAGCAGTACCAACAGGGGAAAAGCTTTCTTT	CASSTNRGKAFF
-	14	TRBV9	few	TRBJ2-5	TGTGCCAGCAGCGTTCGACAGTCCCAAGAGACCCAGTACTTC	CASSVRQSQETQYF
-	14	TRBV12-3/TRBV12-4	many	TRBJ1-2	TGTGCCAGCAGTTTATCGGGGGGGCTGGGCGGCTACACCTTC	CASSLSGGLGGYTF
-	14	TRBV24-1	many	TRBJ1-1	TGTGCCACCAGTGAAGGCTCTCGGAACACTGAAGCTTTCTTT	CATSEGSRNTEAFF
-	13	TRBV2	-	TRBJ2-1	TGTGCCAGCAGTAGGTGGAAGGGCAATGAGCAGTTCTTC	CASSRWKGNEQFF
-	14	TRBV9	-	TRBJ2-2	TGTGCCAGCAGCGCCTCCCTGGCCGCCGGGGAGCTGTTTTTT	CASSASLAAGELFF
TRBD1	14	TRBV5-6	many	TRBJ1-5	TGTGCCAGCAGCTTGGGACAGGGGGTTCAGCCCCAGCATTTT	CASSLGQGVQPQHF
-	13	TRBV20-1	few	TRBJ2-5	TGCAGTGCTTCGGGACTGAGCCAAGAGACCCAGTACTTC	CSASGLSQETQYF
TRBD2	16	TRBV20-1	few	TRBJ2-1	TGCAGTGCTGGGAGCGGGAGGGCCGGATCCTACAATGAGCAGTTCTTC	CSAGSGRAGSYNEQFF
TRBD2	12	TRBV5-1	many	TRBJ2-7	TGCGCCAGCAGCAGACTAGCGGGGGAGCAGTACTTC	CASSRLAGEQYF
-	15	TRBV5-5	-	TRBJ2-2	TGTGCCAGCAGCTCCCGGGACAAGAACACCGGGGAGCTGTTTTTT	CASSSRDKNTGELFF
-	14	TRBV5-1	-	TRBJ1-1	TGCGCCAGCAGTCTAGGGGATGAGAACACTGAAGCTTTCTTT	CASSLGDENTEAFF
-	12	TRBV6-1	few	TRBJ2-3	TGTGCCACCAAGCCCTACACAGATACGCAGTATTTT	CATKPYTDTQYF
-	16	TRBV5-1	few	TRBJ1-2	TGCGCCAGCAGCTTGGGAACAGCCGCCCGGGGCTATGGCTACACCTTC	CASSLGTAARGYGYTF
-	18	TRBV20-1	-	TRBJ2-7	TGCAGTGCTAAAGCTAAGGATATCGGGGGTCTAGAATCGTACGAGCAGTACTTC	CSAKAKDIGGLESYEQYF
-	16	TRBV24-1	-	TRBJ2-1	TGTGCCACCAGTGACCTAGAGGGGGAGTCCTACAATGAGCAGTTCTTC	CATSDLEGESYNEQFF
TRBD1	14	TRBV20-1	-	TRBJ2-7	TGCAGTGCTAGAGAAAACAGGGGGAGGTACGAGCAGTACTTC	CSARENRGRYEQYF
-	15	TRBV19	few	TRBJ1-1	TGTGCCAGTAGTATAGATCTCGGGGCTGCCACTGAAGCTTTCTTT	CASSIDLGAATEAFF
TRBD1	18	TRBV5-1	-	TRBJ1-5	TGCGCCAGCAGCTCCAATCGAACAGGGGAGGTTGGCAATCAGCCCCAGCATTTT	CASSSNRTGEVGNQPQHF
-	13	TRBV2	-	TRBJ2-2	TGTGCCAGCGGGCATCGGAACACCGGGGAGCTGTTTTTT	CASGHRNTGELFF
-	13	TRBV7-2	-	TRBJ1-6	TGTGCCAGCCGGGGGGTTTATAATTCACCCCTCCACTTT	CASRGVYNSPLHF
-	14	TRBV27	few	TRBJ2-3	TGTGCCAGCAGTTTAGAGGGAATCACAGATACGCAGTATTTT	CASSLEGITDTQYF
TRBD2	13	TRBV10-3	-	TRBJ2-1	TGTGCCATCAGTGGGACTAGCGACAATGAGCAGTTCTTC	CAISGTSDNEQFF
-	16	TRBV5-1	few	TRBJ1-1	TGCGCCAGCAGCTTGGGGGGCCCGGGATTAGGGACTGAAGCTTTCTTT	CASSLGGPGLGTEAFF
-	14	TRBV5-1	few	TRBJ2-3	TGCGCCAGCTGCCGGGACTTAGCGACAGATACGCAGTATTTT	CASCRDLATDTQYF